Below are 27 T cell receptor beta chains sequenced from a single sample in a study of immune evolution from preneoplasia to lung adenocarcinoma. Clones were sequenced by immunoSEQ multiplex PCR, and TCRdb holds only the in-frame ones, with some missing. The sample lists fewer than 9,000 clones; around 85% were seen once. The sample comprised FFPE invasive lung adenocarcinoma tissue. The receptors shown here come from a person aged 50-70 years with lung adenocarcinoma.

J is TRBJ1-1 and V is TRBV27; 7 positions agree with TRBD1. The V gene end was trimmed by 3 bases and the J gene end by 0 bases; junction bases not matched to a gene: 7. Germline V gene lookup returns CDR1 MNHEY and CDR2 SMNVEV (reference sequence). This CDR3 has 16 amino acids. CDR3 residues: CASSFKPGQLNTEAFF. The CDR3 coding sequence is TGTGCCAGCAGTTTTAAGCCGGGACAGCTGAACACTGAAGCTTTCTTT.

The chain uses TRBV20-1 and TRBJ1-3; no clear D. The V gene lost 6 bases and the J gene lost 3 bases, with 3 bases spanning the gap. The CDR3 runs to 10 residues. Per the germline V gene, CDR1 is DFQATT and CDR2 is SNEGSKA (reference sequence). CDR3 DNA sequence: TGCAGTGCCGGTGGAAACACCATATATTTT. Protein: CSAGGNTIYF.

The V call is TRBV18, the J call TRBJ2-1, with TRBD2 matching over 10 bases. V shed 2 bases and J 7 bases; nucleotides not matched to a gene: 8. CDR3 length: 16 amino acids. Per the germline V gene, CDR1 is KGHSH and CDR2 is LQKENI. The CDR3, as DNA: TGTGCCAGCTCACCAAACCCTAGCGGGAGTGGAAATGAGCAGTTCTTC. Translation: CASSPNPSGSGNEQFF. Filled out from reference TRBV18 and TRBJ2-1, the complete variable domain reads NAGVMQNPRHLVRRRGQEARLRCSPMKGHSHVYWYRQLPEEGLKFMVYLQKENIIDESGMPKERFSAEFPKEGPSILRIQQVVRGDSAAYFCASSPNPSGSGNEQFFGPGTRLTVL.

The chain employs TRBV28 and TRBJ1-4; no clear D gene. The CDR3 consists of 15 residues. CDR1 and CDR2 (germline): MDHEN, SYDVKM. V lost 1 base and J 5 bases, leaving 11 bases between the germline ends. This CDR3 reads CASSLYRAGNEKLFF. The CDR3 bases are TGTGCCAGCAGTTTATACCGGGCCGGGAATGAAAAACTGTTTTTT.

The rearrangement links TRBV7-8 to TRBJ1-1, with 7 bases matching TRBD1. Germline V gene lookup returns CDR1 SGHVS and CDR2 FQNEAQ. Germline trimming cut 5 bases from V and 5 bases from J; bases unmatched to any gene: 11. The CDR3 covers 15 residues. The CDR3 sequence is CASSPYRQGRTEAFF. DNA for the CDR3: TGTGCCAGCAGCCCTTATAGACAGGGTCGGACTGAAGCTTTCTTT. Supplemented by reference TRBV7-8 and TRBJ1-1, the full variable domain reads GAGVSQSPRYKVAKRGQDVALRCDPISGHVSLFWYQQALGQGPEFLTYFQNEAQLDKSGLPSDRFFAERPEGSVSTLKIQRTQQEDSAVYLCASSPYRQGRTEAFFGQGTRLTVV.

This clone has only one observation. The genes are TRBV2 and TRBJ2-5; perhaps TRBD2 as D (5 bases). The germline V gene has CDR1 SNHLY and CDR2 FYNNEI. The V end lost 7 bases, the J end lost 0 bases, and 9 bases lay between the germline ends. This CDR3 is built from 13 residues. As DNA, the CDR3 is TGTGCCAGCAAAGAGCGGAACCAAGAGACCCAGTACTTC. Encoded protein: CASKERNQETQYF.

The chain recombines TRBV27 with TRBJ2-7; a possible D gene is TRBD1 (8 bases). The CDR3 runs 11 residues. V lost 9 bases to trimming and J lost 7 bases, with 13 bases between them. Germline CDR1 reads MNHEY; CDR2 reads SMNVEV (reference sequence). CDR3 DNA sequence: TGTGCCAGTGGACAGGGAGGGGAGCAGTACTTC. Its protein is CASGQGGEQYF.

The chain recombines TRBV5-4 with TRBJ2-5; TRBD2 matches at 8 bases. The germline CDR1 and CDR2 sequences are SGHNT and YYREEE (reference sequence). Losses at the gene ends were 5 bases for V and 5 bases for J; bases not matched to a gene: 5. The CDR3 consists of 13 residues. CDR3 loop: CASRRAGVETQYF. Written as DNA, the CDR3 is TGTGCCAGCAGGAGAGCGGGAGTGGAGACCCAGTACTTC.

The CDR3: CASSFSGDEQYF. CDR3 nucleotides: TGTGCCAGCAGCTTCTCTGGAGACGAGCAGTACTTC. This chain uses TRBV7-6 with TRBJ2-7; no definite D call. The germline gives CDR1 SGHVS, CDR2 FNYEAQ. Trimming removed 3 bases from V and 5 bases from J, with 8 bases in between. There are 12 residues in the CDR3.

As to this clone: Compared with germline, one end of the junction differs, possibly owing to a read error. The chain couples TRBV7-7 to TRBJ2-6; D is ambiguous. Germline assignment: CDR1 SSHAT and CDR2 FNYEAQ (reference sequence). The CDR3 has 16 residues. CDR3 residues: CASSPPGIAGANVLTF. The CDR3 region has the DNA TGTGCTAGCAGCCCCCCCGGCATCGCTGGGGCCAACGTCCTGACTTTC.

V gene TRBV18 combines with J gene TRBJ2-7; 10 bases are shared with TRBD2. The germline gives CDR1 KGHSH, CDR2 LQKENI. V was pared by 3 bases and J by 4 bases, with 6 bases of the junction left unmatched. The CDR3 has 15 amino acids. The chain's CDR3 is CASSPSSGRAYEQYF. CDR3 coding DNA: TGTGCCAGCTCACCTTCTAGCGGGAGAGCATACGAGCAGTACTTC. Using reference TRBV18 and TRBJ2-7 for the parts outside the CDR3, the full variable domain is NAGVMQNPRHLVRRRGQEARLRCSPMKGHSHVYWYRQLPEEGLKFMVYLQKENIIDESGMPKERFSAEFPKEGPSILRIQQVVRGDSAAYFCASSPSSGRAYEQYFGPGTRLTVT.

The gene calls are TRBV5-1 and TRBJ2-2; D is unclear. The CDR3 consists of 14 residues. Germline CDR1 reads SGHRS; CDR2 reads YFSETQ. The V and J ends lost 3 bases and 1 base respectively, with 7 bases between them. Here the CDR3 DNA reads TGCGCCAGCAGCTGGGGTGGGAACACCGGGGAGCTGTTTTTT. It specifies CASSWGGNTGELFF.

The chain couples TRBV28 to TRBJ2-7; D is unresolved. Germline V gives CDR1 MDHEN, CDR2 SYDVKM. The CDR3 length is 14 residues. Trimming removed 6 bases from V and 0 bases from J, with 12 bases in between. The CDR3 nucleotides are TGTGCCAGCAGGGGTAAGTTTAGCTCCTACGAGCAGTACTTC. This codes for CASRGKFSSYEQYF.

This clone was counted once. The CDR3 DNA reads TGTGCCAGCAGTGATATTGGTTGGGGGAATGAGCAGTTCTTC. The encoded protein is CASSDIGWGNEQFF. The chain links TRBV6-1 to TRBJ2-1, with D possibly being TRBD1 or TRBD2 (5 bases each). V was trimmed by 3 bases and J by 7 bases, leaving 13 bases between them. Germline lookup yields CDR1 MNHNS and CDR2 SASEGT. The CDR3 has 14 residues.

The rearrangement joins TRBV28 to TRBJ1-3, with D unclear. CDR1 is MDHEN, CDR2 SYDVKM, per germline. The CDR3 contains 13 residues. Trimming left V 10 bases short and J 3 bases short, with 13 bases between. The CDR3 region is CATSSGLGNTIYF. As DNA, the CDR3 is TGTGCCACCTCAAGCGGGCTTGGAAACACCATATATTTT.

The rearrangement joins TRBV9 to TRBJ2-3; D uncertain. Trimming took 3 bases from V and 2 from J, leaving 13 bases between them. The CDR3 sequence is 15 residues long. Looked up from germline, CDR1 is SGDLS and CDR2 is YYNGEE. The CDR3 DNA is TGTGCCAGCAGCGCGCGGAGATTCCCCACAGATACGCAGTATTTT. It specifies CASSARRFPTDTQYF.

This sequence joins TRBV11-1 and TRBJ1-3; D call uncertain. The germline V gene encodes CDR1 SGHAT and CDR2 FQDESV (reference sequence). V lost 2 bases, J lost 6 bases, and 11 bases lay in between. This CDR3 comprises 14 residues. The CDR3, as DNA: TGTGCCAGCAGCTTAACTGGGCCTGAAAACACCATATATTTT. Translated: CASSLTGPENTIYF.

The rearrangement joins TRBV5-4 to TRBJ2-2; D unclear. V lost 4 bases and J 7 bases, leaving 14 bases between the germline ends. There are 14 residues in the CDR3. The germline CDR1 and CDR2 sequences are SGHNT and YYREEE (reference sequence). CDR3 region: CASSPDSIYGELFF. The CDR3 bases are TGTGCCAGCAGCCCCGACTCAATTTACGGGGAGCTGTTTTTT.

The gene calls are TRBV28 and TRBJ1-1; D not resolved. The CDR3 consists of 13 residues. The germline V and J ends were trimmed by 1 base and 4 bases, with 7 bases remaining between them. Germline CDR1 is MDHEN and CDR2 is SYDVKM. In DNA form, the CDR3 reads TGTGCCAGCAGTTTATCTTTAGCCACTGAAGCTTTCTTT. This translates into CASSLSLATEAFF.

This clone was observed once. V gene TRBV19 combines with J gene TRBJ1-4, with 7 bases lining up with TRBD1. The CDR3 spans 14 residues. The germline CDR1 and CDR2 sequences are LNHDA and SQIVND (reference sequence). The junction had 7 bases not matched to a gene; V was cut back by 7 bases and J by 5 bases. CDR3 nucleotides: TGTGCCAGTACCGGGGACAGAGGGAATGAAAAACTGTTTTTT. Protein product: CASTGDRGNEKLFF.

The V call is TRBV18, the J call TRBJ2-5; D gene unclear. V lost 3 bases, J lost 2 bases, and 19 bases lay in between. The CDR3 extends over 17 amino acids. Germline V gives CDR1 KGHSH, CDR2 LQKENI. CDR3 loop: CASSPPRSGAAQETQYF. CDR3 DNA sequence: TGTGCCAGCTCACCTCCCCGGTCAGGAGCAGCACAAGAGACCCAGTACTTC.

This clone showed up just a few times. This CDR3 is CSAQYNEQFF. CDR3 DNA sequence: TGCAGTGCACAATACAATGAGCAGTTCTTC. This chain links TRBV20-1 with TRBJ2-1; no definite D call. V was clipped by 6 bases and J by 4 bases, with 4 bases between them. This CDR3 comprises 10 residues. Germline values: CDR1 DFQATT, CDR2 SNEGSKA (reference sequence).

This rearrangement joins TRBV7-9 to TRBJ2-1, with TRBD2 identical over 12 bases. CDR1 is SEHNR and CDR2 is FQNEAQ in the germline V gene (reference sequence). The CDR3 extends over 19 amino acids. V was pared by 5 bases and J by 7 bases, with 18 bases of the junction left unmatched. DNA of the CDR3: TGTGCCAGCAGCAGGCTAGCGGGAGGGCCCTCTTCACATCCGAATGAGCAGTTCTTC. It specifies CASSRLAGGPSSHPNEQFF.

The J gene is TRBJ1-5, the V gene TRBV18; 9 bases map to TRBD1. Germline V gives CDR1 KGHSH, CDR2 LQKENI. The CDR3 loop spans 15 amino acids. V shed 2 bases and J 9 bases; nucleotides not matched to a gene: 8. CDR3 DNA: TGTGCCAGCTCACCAGGGACAGGGTTACAGACGCCCCAGCATTTT. Translation gives CASSPGTGLQTPQHF.

The gene calls are TRBV28 and TRBJ2-3; D not resolved. Germline V gene lookup returns CDR1 MDHEN and CDR2 SYDVKM. V was pared by 5 bases and J by 9 bases, with 15 bases between. The CDR3 spans 13 residues. The chain's CDR3 is CASSPGRSWTQYF. DNA for the CDR3: TGTGCCAGCAGTCCCGGACGCTCATGGACGCAGTATTTT.

This sequence joins TRBV28 and TRBJ2-2, with D unresolved. V was pared by 8 bases and J by 0 bases, with 10 bases between. CDR1 is MDHEN and CDR2 is SYDVKM in the germline V gene. This CDR3 spans 14 amino acids. For the CDR3, the DNA is TGTGCCAGCCTCCACCATCCGAACACCGGGGAGCTGTTTTTT. Translating it yields CASLHHPNTGELFF.

This rearrangement joins TRBV27 to TRBJ2-2, with D perhaps TRBD2 (7 bases). This CDR3 has 18 residues. Germline V gene sequence: CDR1 MNHEY, CDR2 SMNVEV (reference sequence). With 6 bases removed from V and 4 bases from J, the gap between germline ends came to 24 bases. The chain's CDR3 is CASSPYDLGGQVTGELFF. DNA of the CDR3: TGTGCCAGCAGCCCTTACGATCTCGGGGGGCAGGTCACCGGGGAGCTGTTTTTT.